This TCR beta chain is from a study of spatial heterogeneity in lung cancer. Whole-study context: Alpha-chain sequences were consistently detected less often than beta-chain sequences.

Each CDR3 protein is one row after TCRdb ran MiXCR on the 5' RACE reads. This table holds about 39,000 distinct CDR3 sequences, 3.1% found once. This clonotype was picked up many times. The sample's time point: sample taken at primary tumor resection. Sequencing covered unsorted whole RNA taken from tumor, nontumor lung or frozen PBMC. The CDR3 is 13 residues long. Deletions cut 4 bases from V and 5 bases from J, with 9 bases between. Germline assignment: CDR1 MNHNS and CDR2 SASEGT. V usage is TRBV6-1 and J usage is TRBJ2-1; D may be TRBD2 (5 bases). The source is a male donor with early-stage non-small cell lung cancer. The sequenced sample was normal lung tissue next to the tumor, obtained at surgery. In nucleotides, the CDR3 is TGTGCCAGCAGTGCCGGACTTAACAATGAGCAGTTCTTC. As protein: CASSAGLNNEQFF.